These 5 T cell receptor beta chains share one sample of origin, sequenced in a study of metastatic and nonmetastatic thyroid tumors. Among the patients, none had received any treatment before thyroid surgery. TCRdb reassembled clones from the PCR reads with MiXCR. This sample has under 75,000 clones; around 20% occur once, and the top ten carry over 10%. The source material was blood. All receptors come from a female donor with papillary thyroid cancer or a benign thyroid nodule (not recorded which). Some clones in this sample may be carry-over from other donors' samples.

The table lists this clone with a count of one. This likely comes from a read error, as the CDR3 has no conserved phenylalanine or tryptophan at its end. This chain joins TRBV11-2 and TRBJ1-2, with no clear D. V gave up 0 bases and J gave up 4 bases, with 15 bases separating them. The CDR3 has 16 residues. Germline CDR1 SGHAT, CDR2 FQNNGV. CDR3: CASSLESEWAIYGYTS. Written as DNA, the CDR3 is TGTGCCAGCAGCTTAGAGTCTGAGTGGGCGATCTATGGCTACACCTCC.

The rearrangement joins TRBV5-6 to TRBJ2-6; no clear D gene. The germline V gene has CDR1 SGHDT and CDR2 YYEEEE. The CDR3 sequence is 14 residues long. Between the trimmed V and J ends, which lost 0 bases and 10 bases, there was a span of 11 bases. CDR3 sequence reads: CASSLGALRNVLTF. The DNA of the CDR3 is TGTGCCAGCAGCTTGGGAGCGCTGCGGAACGTCCTGACTTTC.

The chain carries TRBV9 and TRBJ2-1; D gene ambiguous. V lost 0 bases and J lost 3, with 7 bases in between. This CDR3 is 14 amino acids long. Germline assignment: CDR1 SGDLS and CDR2 YYNGEE. CDR3 in amino acids: CASSVVPNYNEQFF. The DNA of the CDR3 is TGTGCCAGCAGCGTAGTCCCAAACTACAATGAGCAGTTCTTC.

This clone was counted between two and nine times. A junction boundary mismatches the germline segment, possibly from a read error. The rearrangement links TRBV7-6 to TRBJ1-6, with D hard to call. The CDR3 extends over 13 amino acids. CDR1 SGHVS and CDR2 FNYEAQ come from the germline V gene. This CDR3 is CASSLGLGSPFHF. The DNA of the CDR3 is TGTGCCAGCAGCTTAGGATTGGGTTCACCCTTCCACTTT.

The rearrangement uses TRBV5-4 and TRBJ1-1, with a possible D match to TRBD1 (5 bases). This CDR3 comprises 14 residues. Germline lookup yields CDR1 SGHNT and CDR2 YYREEE (reference sequence). V dropped 4 bases and J dropped 1 base, with 11 bases sitting between them. CDR3 sequence: CASSPFQGNTEAFF. CDR3 DNA sequence: TGTGCCAGCAGCCCCTTCCAGGGGAACACTGAAGCTTTCTTT.